This entry lists 11 T cell receptor beta chains sequenced from one sample in a study of cytomegalovirus exposure and HLA in healthy donors. 60 Vbeta and 13 Jbeta primers were used in PCR. This table comes from immunoSEQ multiplex PCR, and its TCRdb copy is limited to in-frame clones, with some not included. The data contain 150,000 to 250,000 clones, approximately 78% of them singletons. Sample: PBMCs. Receptors originate from a woman in her fifties or sixties in good health and CMV-seropositive.

V is TRBV5-1 and J is TRBJ2-3; a possible D gene is TRBD1 (5 bases). The CDR3 has 15 amino acids. CDR1 and CDR2 from the germline V gene are SGHRS and YFSETQ. Trimming removed 3 bases at V and 6 bases at J, with 17 bases between. CDR3 sequence (DNA): TGCGCCAGCAGCTCCGCGACCCGAGCAGGGGATACGCAGTATTTT. Translation: CASSSATRAGDTQYF.

The J gene is TRBJ2-1, the V gene TRBV28, with D possibly TRBD1 on 5 matching bases. Deletions cut 9 bases from V and 5 bases from J, with 8 bases between. The germline gives CDR1 MDHEN, CDR2 SYDVKM. The CDR3 runs to 11 residues. The CDR3 reads CARGRDNEQFF. CDR3 in DNA: TGTGCCAGGGGGCGCGACAATGAGCAGTTCTTC.

The gene calls are TRBV6-5 and TRBJ1-1; 7 nucleotides match TRBD1. Germline CDR1 reads MNHEY; CDR2 reads SVGAGI. V shed 6 bases, J shed 1 base, and the junction held 5 bases outside the gene matches. This CDR3 contains 14 residues. As DNA, the CDR3 is TGTGCCAGCAGAAGGGACAGCTCGAACACTGAAGCTTTCTTT. Protein product: CASRRDSSNTEAFF.

J is TRBJ2-2 and V is TRBV28, with D maybe TRBD1 (6 bases). With 5 bases removed from V and 4 bases from J, the gap between germline ends came to 14 bases. CDR3 length equals 15 residues. Germline CDR1 MDHEN, CDR2 SYDVKM. DNA of the CDR3: TGTGCCAGCAGTACGACAGGCCGGTTCACCGGGGAGCTGTTTTTT. It is translated as CASSTTGRFTGELFF. The full variable domain, its missing parts supplied by reference TRBV28 and TRBJ2-2, is DVKVTQSSRYLVKRTGEKVFLECVQDMDHENMFWYRQDPGLGLRLIYFSYDVKMKEKGDIPEGYSVSREKKERFSLILESASTNQTSMYLCASSTTGRFTGELFFGEGSRLTVL.

The chain combines TRBV4-2 with TRBJ2-7; the match to TRBD2 covers 8 bases. CDR3 size: 16 residues. Losses at the gene ends were 4 bases for V and 6 bases for J; bases not matched to a gene: 14. The germline V gene encodes CDR1 LGHNA and CDR2 YNFKEQ. CDR3 amino acids: CASSLSYGGGPGEQYF. The CDR3 DNA reads TGTGCCAGCAGCCTAAGCTACGGCGGGGGGCCTGGCGAGCAGTACTTC.

The chain recombines TRBV28 with TRBJ2-7; no reliable D call. Trimming took 6 bases from V and 2 from J, leaving 11 bases between them. This CDR3 is 13 amino acids long. Germline-derived CDR1 and CDR2 are MDHEN and SYDVKM. This CDR3 is CASSTSGTYEQYF. The CDR3 region has the DNA TGTGCCAGCAGCACTTCAGGTACCTACGAGCAGTACTTC.

The rearrangement joins TRBV19 to TRBJ2-5, with D perhaps TRBD1 or TRBD2 (5 bases each). The J call may be in error: the DNA end matches TRBJ2-7 better. Germline V gene data show CDR1 as LNHDA and CDR2 as SQIVND (reference sequence). The CDR3 spans 14 residues. CDR3 protein: CASSKNGARDEQYF. The CDR3 DNA is TGTGCCAGTAGTAAGAATGGGGCGCGGGACGAGCAGTACTTC.

This clone showed up just once. The rearrangement links TRBV11-2 to TRBJ1-2, with a weak D call TRBD1 (6 bases). Per the germline V gene, CDR1 is SGHAT and CDR2 is FQNNGV. There are 17 residues in the CDR3. Trimming stripped 1 base from V and 0 bases from J, with 15 bases between. The CDR3 is CASSLAREGGPNYGYTF. The CDR3 nucleotides read TGTGCCAGCAGCTTAGCGCGAGAGGGGGGGCCTAACTATGGCTACACCTTC.

The chain carries TRBV9 and TRBJ2-1, with D tentatively TRBD2 (7 bases). The CDR3 runs 17 residues. Looked up from germline, CDR1 is SGDLS and CDR2 is YYNGEE. V was trimmed by 0 bases and J by 6 bases, leaving 19 bases between them. CDR3 region: CASSVEGGGVGINEQFF. In nucleotides, the CDR3 is TGTGCCAGCAGCGTAGAGGGAGGGGGGGTGGGGATCAATGAGCAGTTCTTC.

The gene calls are TRBV23-1 and TRBJ1-2; 7 nucleotides align to TRBD1. TRBV23-1 is marked as an open reading frame, function uncertain. This CDR3 region has 13 residues. V shed 4 bases and J 6 bases; nucleotides not matched to a gene: 5. The CDR3 region is CASSPRTGNGYTF. CDR3 in DNA: TGCGCCAGCAGTCCCCGGACAGGAAATGGCTACACCTTC.

The V call is TRBV10-2, the J call TRBJ2-7; D unresolved. With 3 bases removed from V and 0 bases from J, the gap between germline ends came to 15 bases. The CDR3 has 16 amino acids. Germline V gene data show CDR1 as WSHSY and CDR2 as SAAADI. The CDR3 reads CASSDPSLRSSYEQYF. The CDR3 DNA is TGCGCCAGCAGTGATCCCAGCCTTAGGAGCTCCTACGAGCAGTACTTC.